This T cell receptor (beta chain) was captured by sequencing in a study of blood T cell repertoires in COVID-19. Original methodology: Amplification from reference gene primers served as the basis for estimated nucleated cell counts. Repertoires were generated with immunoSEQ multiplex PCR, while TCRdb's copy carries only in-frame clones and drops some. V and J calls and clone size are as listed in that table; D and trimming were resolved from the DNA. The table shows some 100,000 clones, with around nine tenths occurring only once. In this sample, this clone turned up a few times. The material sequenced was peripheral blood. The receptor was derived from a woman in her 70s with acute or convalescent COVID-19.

The CDR3 DNA reads as TGCGCCAGCAGCCCGAGCTTGACAGGGGGCACAGATACGCAGTATTTT. This gives the protein CASSPSLTGGTDTQYF. The chain carries TRBV5-1 and TRBJ2-3; 8 bases line up with TRBD1. The CDR3 covers 16 residues. V was pared by 4 bases and J by 1 base, with 8 bases of the junction left unmatched. In germline, CDR1 is SGHRS, CDR2 YFSETQ.